A selection of T cell receptor beta chains follows, all from one sample in a study of blood T cell repertoires in COVID-19. Some clones are missing from TCRdb's copy, which holds only in-frame ones; the method was immunoSEQ multiplex PCR. This table holds some 190,000 clones, 85% to 90% found once. Sequencing input: peripheral blood. These receptors came from a person between 65 and 79 years old with COVID-19, enrolled during active disease. CDR3s include the opening cysteine and the closing phenylalanine or tryptophan. A D gene is named only where the DNA matches it firmly. Rows may omit the clone size; those that give it use once, few, many or a size class.

j_call	v_call	clone_size	d_call	cdr3_aa	cdr3_nt
TRBJ2-1	TRBV7-8	NA	NA	CASSLDRRDEQFF	TGTGCCAGCAGCTTAGACAGAAGAGATGAGCAGTTCTTC
TRBJ2-2	TRBV5-1	few	TRBD2	CASSLVPRGTGELFF	TGCGCCAGCAGCTTGGTTCCGCGGGGGACCGGGGAGCTGTTTTTT
TRBJ2-7	TRBV7-9	few	NA	CASLRALDEQYF	TGTGCCAGCCTGAGGGCCTTGGACGAGCAGTACTTC
TRBJ2-3	TRBV29-1	NA	TRBD2	CSVEPGGFGTDTQYF	TGCAGCGTTGAACCCGGGGGGTTCGGCACAGATACGCAGTATTTT
TRBJ1-3	TRBV7-2	NA	NA	CASSLLLSGNTIYF	TGTGCCAGCAGCTTATTACTGTCCGGAAACACCATATATTTT
TRBJ2-3	TRBV5-6	NA	NA	CASSLGIGTDTQYF	TGTGCCAGCAGCTTGGGTATCGGCACAGATACGCAGTATTTT
TRBJ2-6	TRBV2	NA	TRBD2	CASRFIRLAGDAGANVLTF	TGTGCCAGCAGATTTATACGACTAGCGGGAGACGCTGGGGCCAACGTCCTGACTTTC
TRBJ2-7	TRBV19	once	TRBD2	CASSLDRGTTYEQYF	TGTGCCAGTAGCCTCGACCGCGGGACTACCTACGAGCAGTACTTC
TRBJ1-5	TRBV19	NA	TRBD1	CASSNRDRGGSGNQPQHF	TGTGCCAGTAGTAACCGGGACAGGGGAGGATCAGGCAATCAGCCCCAGCATTTT
TRBJ2-1	TRBV4-1	few	NA	CASSPELGQAYNEQFF	TGCGCCAGCAGCCCCGAGTTGGGGCAAGCCTACAATGAGCAGTTCTTC
TRBJ2-1	TRBV7-6	NA	TRBD2	CASSLETRSSWRGAYNEQFF	TGTGCCAGCAGCTTAGAGACGAGGTCTTCGTGGCGGGGGGCCTACAATGAGCAGTTCTTC
TRBJ2-7	TRBV28	NA	NA	CASRFSRILDSYEQYF	TGTGCCAGCAGGTTCTCGCGGATACTCGATTCTTACGAGCAGTACTTC
TRBJ2-7	TRBV6-5	NA	TRBD1	CASSYDGTGGSEQYF	TGTGCCAGCAGTTACGATGGGACAGGGGGCTCTGAGCAGTACTTC
TRBJ1-5	TRBV6-6	NA	TRBD1	CASSYSGQEVTPQHF	TGTGCCAGCAGTTACTCAGGACAGGAGGTTACACCCCAGCATTTT
TRBJ2-7	TRBV27	NA	NA	CASGHSIAYEQYF	TGTGCCAGCGGTCATAGTATAGCCTACGAGCAGTACTTC
TRBJ2-7	TRBV7-6	NA	TRBD1	CASSLAYGQAYEQYF	TGTGCCAGCAGCTTAGCCTATGGACAGGCCTACGAGCAGTACTTC
TRBJ2-7	TRBV15	NA	TRBD1	CATSREPWGQSYEQYF	TGTGCCACCAGCAGAGAACCTTGGGGACAGTCCTACGAGCAGTACTTC
TRBJ2-5	TRBV30	once	NA	CAWSVWSGEQETQYF	TGTGCCTGGAGTGTTTGGTCGGGAGAACAAGAGACCCAGTACTTC
TRBJ1-5	TRBV19	NA	TRBD1	CASSQQGTEPQHF	TGTGCCAGTAGTCAACAGGGGACGGAGCCCCAGCATTTT
TRBJ2-2	TRBV6-2/TRBV6-3	NA	NA	CASSWGRSTGELFF	TGTGCCAGCAGTTGGGGCCGGAGCACCGGGGAGCTGTTTTTT
TRBJ2-7	TRBV6-6	once	TRBD1	CASSYTGQGATHEQYF	TGTGCCAGCAGTTACACTGGACAGGGAGCCACCCACGAGCAGTACTTC
TRBJ2-1	TRBV3-1/TRBV3-2	NA	NA	CASSQAVTGSYNEQFF	TGTGCCAGCAGCCAAGCGGTGACAGGTTCCTACAATGAGCAGTTCTTC
TRBJ2-3	TRBV13	NA	TRBD2	CASSRGTSGGGEDTQYF	TGTGCCAGCAGCCGCGGGACTAGCGGAGGGGGGGAGGATACGCAGTATTTT
TRBJ1-4	TRBV12-3/TRBV12-4	NA	NA	CASSRNEKLFF	TGTGCCAGCAGCCGTAATGAAAAACTGTTTTTT
TRBJ2-7	TRBV2	NA	TRBD1	CASSEEKTGAYEQYF	TGTGCCAGCAGTGAAGAGAAGACAGGGGCCTACGAGCAGTACTTC
TRBJ1-1	TRBV9	NA	TRBD1	CASSAGTGMNTEAFF	TGTGCCAGCAGCGCCGGGACAGGTATGAACACTGAAGCTTTCTTT
TRBJ2-5	TRBV6-6	NA	NA	CASSRVEGGQETQYF	TGTGCCAGCAGCCGAGTGGAGGGAGGCCAAGAGACCCAGTACTTC
TRBJ1-1	TRBV6-2/TRBV6-3	NA	TRBD1	CASSYSQGVEAFF	TGTGCCAGCAGTTACTCACAGGGGGTTGAAGCTTTCTTT
TRBJ2-3	TRBV3-1/TRBV3-2	NA	NA	CASSQGTGGLTDTQYF	TGTGCCAGCAGCCAAGGAACGGGGGGCTTGACAGATACGCAGTATTTT
TRBJ2-7	TRBV3-1/TRBV3-2	few	NA	CASSQGAGREQYF	TGTGCCAGCAGCCAGGGGGCAGGACGGGAGCAGTACTTC
TRBJ1-1	TRBV9	NA	TRBD1	CASSVTGDGEAFF	TGTGCCAGCAGCGTGACAGGGGACGGTGAAGCTTTCTTT
TRBJ2-2	TRBV19	few	TRBD1	CASRGRTGGTGELFF	TGTGCCAGTAGAGGCAGGACAGGGGGCACCGGGGAGCTGTTTTTT
TRBJ1-2	TRBV7-2	NA	NA	CASSLESAGWVYGYTF	TGTGCCAGCAGCTTAGAATCCGCAGGGTGGGTCTATGGCTACACCTTC
TRBJ2-1	TRBV27	NA	TRBD1	CASRNWTGALGWFF	TGTGCCAGCAGGAACTGGACAGGGGCGCTTGGGTGGTTCTTC
TRBJ2-5	TRBV2	NA	NA	CASMGQFSTETQYF	TGTGCCAGCATGGGCCAGTTCTCTACGGAGACCCAGTACTTC
TRBJ2-7	TRBV7-8	NA	TRBD2	CASSLPGGSYEQYF	TGTGCCAGCAGCTTACCGGGGGGCTCCTACGAGCAGTACTTC
TRBJ1-1	TRBV5-6	NA	TRBD1	CASSYQGGLYGAEAFF	TGTGCCAGCAGTTACCAGGGGGGTCTTTATGGGGCTGAAGCTTTCTTT
TRBJ2-2	TRBV7-9	once	TRBD1	CASSEGTGGTGELFF	TGTGCCAGCAGCGAAGGGACAGGGGGCACCGGGGAGCTGTTTTTT
TRBJ2-1	TRBV14	NA	TRBD2	CASSQGRSSGRVITEQFF	TGTGCCAGCAGCCAAGGGAGGTCTAGCGGGAGGGTAATCACTGAGCAGTTCTTC
TRBJ1-2	TRBV5-4	NA	TRBD1	CASSNRQGPNYGYTF	TGTGCCAGCAGCAACAGACAGGGTCCCAACTATGGCTACACCTTC
TRBJ2-2	TRBV7-9	NA	NA	CASSPWRGRPELFF	TGTGCCAGCAGCCCCTGGAGGGGGCGTCCGGAGCTGTTTTTT
TRBJ2-7	TRBV20-1	NA	NA	CSARGGYEQYF	TGCAGTGCCCGAGGGGGTTACGAGCAGTACTTC
TRBJ1-2	TRBV6-5	NA	TRBD1	CASGTGLYYGYTF	TGTGCCAGCGGGACAGGACTGTACTATGGCTACACCTTC
TRBJ2-1	TRBV3-1/TRBV3-2	NA	TRBD1	CASSQAGTGTYNEQFF	TGTGCCAGCAGCCAGGCCGGGACAGGGACGTACAATGAGCAGTTCTTC
TRBJ2-1	TRBV28	NA	TRBD1	CASSPPRDRVFRTTVYNEQFF	TGTGCCAGCAGTCCGCCCCGGGACAGGGTTTTCCGGACTACCGTGTACAATGAGCAGTTCTTC
TRBJ1-1	TRBV19	NA	NA	CASSSQLNTEAFF	TGTGCCAGTAGTAGTCAGTTGAACACTGAAGCTTTCTTT
TRBJ2-7	TRBV7-2	few	NA	CASSLVTGYEQYF	TGTGCCAGCAGCTTAGTAACGGGCTACGAGCAGTACTTC
TRBJ1-5	TRBV19	NA	NA	CASSLAGNQPQHF	TGTGCCAGTAGTCTTGCAGGGAATCAGCCCCAGCATTTT
TRBJ2-5	TRBV3-1/TRBV3-2	NA	TRBD1	CASSPRQGYDGETQYF	TGTGCCAGCAGCCCGAGACAGGGTTATGATGGGGAGACCCAGTACTTC
TRBJ1-1	TRBV23-1	once	NA	CASSQSRGEGSDITEAFF	TGCGCCAGCAGTCAATCAAGAGGGGAGGGGTCGGATATCACTGAAGCTTTCTTT
TRBJ1-1	TRBV6-5	NA	NA	CASSYFRTAEAFF	TGTGCCAGCAGTTACTTCAGAACCGCTGAAGCTTTCTTT